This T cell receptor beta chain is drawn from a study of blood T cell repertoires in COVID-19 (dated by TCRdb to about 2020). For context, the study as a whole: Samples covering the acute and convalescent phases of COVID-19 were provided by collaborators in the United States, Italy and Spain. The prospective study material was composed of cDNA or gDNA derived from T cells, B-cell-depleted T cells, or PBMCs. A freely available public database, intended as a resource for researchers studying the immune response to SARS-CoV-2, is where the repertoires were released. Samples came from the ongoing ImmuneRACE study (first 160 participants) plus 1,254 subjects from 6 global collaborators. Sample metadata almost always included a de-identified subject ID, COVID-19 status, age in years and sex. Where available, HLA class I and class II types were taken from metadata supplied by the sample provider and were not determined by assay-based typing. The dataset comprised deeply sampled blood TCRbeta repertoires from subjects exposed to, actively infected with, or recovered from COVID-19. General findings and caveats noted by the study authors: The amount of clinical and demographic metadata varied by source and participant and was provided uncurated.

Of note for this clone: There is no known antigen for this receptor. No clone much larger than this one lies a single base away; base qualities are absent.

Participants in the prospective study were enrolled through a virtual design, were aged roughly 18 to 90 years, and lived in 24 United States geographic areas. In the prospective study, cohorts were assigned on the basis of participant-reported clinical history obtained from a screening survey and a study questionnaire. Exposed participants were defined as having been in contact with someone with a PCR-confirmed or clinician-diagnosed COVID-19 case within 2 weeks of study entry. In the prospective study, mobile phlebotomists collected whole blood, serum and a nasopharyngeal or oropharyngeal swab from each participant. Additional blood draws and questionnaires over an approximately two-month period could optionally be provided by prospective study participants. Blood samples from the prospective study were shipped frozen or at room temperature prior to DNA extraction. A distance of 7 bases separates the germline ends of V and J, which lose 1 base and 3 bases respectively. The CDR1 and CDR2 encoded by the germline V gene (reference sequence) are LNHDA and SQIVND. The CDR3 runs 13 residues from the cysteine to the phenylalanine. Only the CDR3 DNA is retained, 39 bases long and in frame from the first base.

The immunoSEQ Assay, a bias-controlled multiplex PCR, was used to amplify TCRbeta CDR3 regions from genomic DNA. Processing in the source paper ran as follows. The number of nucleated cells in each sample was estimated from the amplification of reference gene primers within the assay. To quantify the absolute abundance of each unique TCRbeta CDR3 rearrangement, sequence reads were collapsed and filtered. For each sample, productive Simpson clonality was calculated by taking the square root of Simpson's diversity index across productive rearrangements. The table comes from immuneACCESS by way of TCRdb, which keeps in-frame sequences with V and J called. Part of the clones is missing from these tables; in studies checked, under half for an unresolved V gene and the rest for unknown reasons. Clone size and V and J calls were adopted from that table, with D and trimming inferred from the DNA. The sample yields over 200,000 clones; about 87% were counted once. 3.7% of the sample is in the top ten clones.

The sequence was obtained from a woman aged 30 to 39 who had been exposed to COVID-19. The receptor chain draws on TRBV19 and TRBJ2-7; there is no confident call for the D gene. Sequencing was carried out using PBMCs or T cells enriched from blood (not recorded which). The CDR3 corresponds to CASSIVTGYEQYF. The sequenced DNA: TGTGCCAGTAGTATAGTGACTGGCTACGAGCAGTACTTC.